The 6 T cell receptor beta chains given below trace back to one sample, sequenced in a study of blood T cell repertoires in COVID-19. This table comes from immunoSEQ multiplex PCR, and its TCRdb copy is limited to in-frame clones, with some not included. The sample consists of about 23,000 clones, about 90% of them appearing once. The sample was peripheral blood. The receptors derive from a man aged 70-80 years in a cohort sampled during active COVID-19.

V gene TRBV11-3 combines with J gene TRBJ2-3; 13 bases fit TRBD2. CDR3 length: 18 amino acids. V shed 1 base and J 4 bases; nucleotides not matched to a gene: 8. The germline gives CDR1 SGHNT, CDR2 YENEEA. The CDR3 DNA sequence: TGTGCCAGCAGCTTAGGAGGGACTAGCGGGACCCCCCCAGATACGCAGTATTTT. It encodes CASSLGGTSGTPPDTQYF.

The genes are TRBV5-1 and TRBJ2-5, with D perhaps matching TRBD2 (7 bases). The germline gives CDR1 SGHRS, CDR2 YFSETQ. The V end lost 4 bases, the J end lost 2 bases, and 12 bases lay between the germline ends. The CDR3 extends over 14 amino acids. This chain's CDR3 is CASSPKGGQETQYF. The CDR3, as DNA: TGCGCCAGCAGCCCCAAGGGGGGGCAAGAGACCCAGTACTTC.

In nucleotides, the CDR3 is TGTGCCAGCAGCGTAGACTCGAATGGGAGGGCCACAGATACGCAGTATTTT. Protein: CASSVDSNGRATDTQYF. This chain uses TRBV9 with TRBJ2-3; 7 bases match TRBD2. The CDR3 sequence is 17 residues long. CDR1 SGDLS and CDR2 YYNGEE come from the germline V gene. V lost 0 bases, J lost 2 bases, and 9 bases stayed unmatched.

This chain joins TRBV5-8 and TRBJ2-7; 7 positions match TRBD1. V lost 0 bases to trimming and J lost 4 bases; unmatched junction nucleotides: 7. Germline CDR1 SGHTS, CDR2 YDEGEE. This CDR3 spans 15 amino acids. This CDR3 reads CASSLAVTGKYEQYF. The CDR3 nucleotides read TGTGCCAGCAGCTTGGCAGTGACAGGGAAGTACGAGCAGTACTTC.

This clone showed up just once. J is TRBJ1-5 and V is TRBV4-3; D perhaps matches TRBD1 (6 bases). CDR1 is LGHNA and CDR2 is YSLEER in the germline V gene. V shed 0 bases and J shed 4 bases, with 13 bases lying between them. The CDR3 runs 16 residues. The CDR3 DNA is TGCGCCAGCAGCCAAGATCAGGGCAGGGGAAATCAGCCCCAGCATTTT. Its protein is CASSQDQGRGNQPQHF.

CDR3 amino acids: CASSYSGLSSYEQYF. Written as DNA, the CDR3 is TGTGCCAGCAGTTACTCGGGCTTAAGCTCCTACGAGCAGTACTTC. The genes are TRBV6-5 and TRBJ2-7, with D unclear. CDR1 MNHEY and CDR2 SVGAGI come from the germline V gene. V shed 0 bases and J shed 0 bases, with 9 bases lying between them. This CDR3 contains 15 residues.